This section outlines one T cell receptor beta chain sequence together with its context. As yet, its antigen is unknown. From germline, CDR1 is ENHRY and CDR2 SYGVKD. The CDR3 sequence is 15 residues long. Trimming shortened V by 6 bases and J by 0 bases, and 12 bases separated the two germline ends. The data stem from a study of early T cells in non-severe SARS-CoV-2 infection. At the level of the study: Sequencing was performed on bulk RNA from unsorted whole blood, leaving chains unpaired. Findings and limits, study-wide: VDJdb matches were skewed toward anti-spike CD8 T cell responses.

Individual cDNA molecules carried attached unique molecular identifiers. Each CDR3 protein is one row after TCRdb ran MiXCR on the 5' RACE reads. In the table there are tens of thousands of distinct CDR3 sequences, around a sixth of which are singletons. This clonotype was obtained from an adult who was a healthcare worker with PCR-confirmed SARS-CoV-2 infection or an uninfected control (not recorded which). The chain uses TRBV10-3 and TRBJ2-1, with D possibly matching TRBD2 (6 bases). Source: whole blood, taken at baseline. The CDR3 is CAIRLAVSSYNEQFF. CDR3 nucleotides: TGTGCCATCAGGTTAGCGGTGAGCTCCTACAATGAGCAGTTCTTC.